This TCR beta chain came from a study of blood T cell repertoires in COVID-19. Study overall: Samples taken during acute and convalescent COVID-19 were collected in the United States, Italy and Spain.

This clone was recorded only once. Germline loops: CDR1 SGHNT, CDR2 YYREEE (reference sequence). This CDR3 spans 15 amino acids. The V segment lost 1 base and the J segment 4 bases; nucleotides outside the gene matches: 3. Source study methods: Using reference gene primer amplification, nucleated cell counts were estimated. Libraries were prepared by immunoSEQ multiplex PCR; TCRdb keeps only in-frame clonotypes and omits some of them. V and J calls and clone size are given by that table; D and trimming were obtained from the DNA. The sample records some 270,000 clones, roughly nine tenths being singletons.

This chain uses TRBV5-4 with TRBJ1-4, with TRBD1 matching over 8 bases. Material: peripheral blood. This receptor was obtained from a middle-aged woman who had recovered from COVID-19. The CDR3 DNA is TGTGCCAGCAGCTTGCCAGGACAGGGTAATGAAAAACTGTTTTTT. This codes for CASSLPGQGNEKLFF.